The 7 T cell receptor beta chains given below trace back to one sample, sequenced in a study of shared clonotypes between healthy human individuals. The naive CD8 subset, CD45RO-negative cells positively selected for CCR7, excluded terminally differentiated effector memory CD45RA+ cells. TCRdb's copy holds only in-frame clones and misses some; the assay was immunoSEQ multiplex PCR. The profile shows 750,000 to 1,000,000 clones, 85% to 95% of them singletons. Specimen: naive CD8+ T cells sorted from blood. These receptors were collected from a man aged 25 to 45 in good health.

In its sample, this clone was seen once. For the CDR3, the DNA is TGTGCCAGCAGTTTCTCGGGCAGCGAGCAGTTCTTC. Its translation: CASSFSGSEQFF. The chain couples TRBV27 to TRBJ2-1; D unresolved. Germline V CDR1 and CDR2: MNHEY, SMNVEV (reference sequence). This CDR3 spans 12 amino acids. V was trimmed by 3 bases and J by 10 bases, leaving 10 bases between them.

V is TRBV5-1 and J is TRBJ2-2, with 8 bases aligning to TRBD1. Germline CDR1 is SGHRS and CDR2 is YFSETQ. V shed 3 bases and J 2 bases; nucleotides not matched to a gene: 3. The CDR3 totals 15 residues. The CDR3 reads CASSSTGVNTGELFF. CDR3 coding DNA: TGCGCCAGCAGCTCGACAGGGGTAAACACCGGGGAGCTGTTTTTT. Drawing the rest from reference TRBV5-1 and TRBJ2-2, the complete variable domain is KAGVTQTPRYLIKTRGQQVTLSCSPISGHRSVSWYQQTPGQGLQFLFEYFSETQRNKGNFPGRFSGRQFSNSRSEMNVSTLELGDSALYLCASSSTGVNTGELFFGEGSRLTVL.

The V call is TRBV5-8, the J call TRBJ2-4, with D perhaps matching TRBD1 or TRBD2 (5 bases each). With 2 bases removed from V and 1 base from J, the gap between germline ends came to 19 bases. CDR1 is SGHTS, CDR2 YDEGEE, per germline. CDR3 size: 18 residues. CDR3 sequence reads: CASSFHLWDALAKNIQYF. In DNA form, the CDR3 reads TGTGCCAGCAGCTTCCACTTGTGGGACGCCCTGGCCAAAAACATTCAGTACTTC. The full variable domain, rest sourced from reference TRBV5-8 and TRBJ2-4, is EAGVTQSPTHLIKTRGQQATLRCSPISGHTSVYWYQQALGLGLQFLLWYDEGEERNRGNFPPRFSGRQFPNYSSELNVNALELEDSALYLCASSFHLWDALAKNIQYFGAGTRLSVL.

The CDR3 reads CASSHVLTGLGTKNIQYF. Written as DNA, the CDR3 is TGCGCCAGCAGCCACGTTCTAACAGGGCTGGGGACCAAAAACATTCAGTACTTC. V usage is TRBV4-1 and J usage is TRBJ2-4; TRBD1 is a possible D gene (6 bases). The CDR3 length is 18 residues. Germline CDR1 reads MGHRA; CDR2 reads YSYEKL. The V gene lost 3 bases and the J gene lost 2 bases, with 20 bases spanning the gap.

V gene TRBV14 combines with J gene TRBJ2-7; D possibly corresponds to TRBD1 (6 bases). This CDR3 has 13 residues. Trimming removed 11 bases from V and 1 base from J, with 15 bases in between. Germline V gene lookup returns CDR1 SGHDN and CDR2 FVKESK. The CDR3 loop reads CASNSGESYEQYF. As DNA, the CDR3 is TGTGCCTCAAATTCAGGGGAATCCTACGAGCAGTACTTC.

The genes are TRBV9 and TRBJ1-4, with D maybe TRBD1 (5 bases). Trimming removed 4 bases at V and 2 bases at J, with 9 bases between. Germline-derived CDR1 and CDR2 are SGDLS and YYNGEE. The length of the CDR3 is 14 residues. The CDR3 is CASSQGGTNEKLFF. In DNA, the CDR3 is TGTGCCAGCAGCCAGGGAGGGACTAATGAAAAACTGTTTTTT.

The V and J genes are TRBV18 and TRBJ2-3; D unclear. Germline V gene lookup returns CDR1 KGHSH and CDR2 LQKENI. This CDR3 has 13 residues. Trimming stripped 4 bases from V and 6 bases from J, with 11 bases between. The CDR3 DNA reads TGTGCCAGCTCACTCAACGGGCGGGATACGCAGTATTTT. Amino acid sequence: CASSLNGRDTQYF.